The 23 T cell receptor beta chains presented below share a single source sample, sequenced in a study of T-cell reconstitution after alpha-beta-depleted transplantation in children (dated by TCRdb to the mid-2010s). The method behind the library was PCR. Sequencing used an Illumina HiSeq 2500. TCR library preparation used molecular barcoding, with unique molecular identifiers applied to normalize quantification of the TCRbeta repertoire. In-frame beta chains were kept once TCRdb had trimmed the public reads at Q25 with fastp and called clones with MiXCR. Each entry is one CDR3 protein sequence, shown with its most common DNA and genes. The sample profile shows over 150,000 distinct CDR3 sequences; 11% of them were found once. The ten largest clonotypes hold roughly 13% of the sample. Explained via the paper, the treatment or condition label denotes: allogeneic hematopoietic cell transplantation with graft depleted of TCRalphabeta T cells and CD19 B cells.

Sequences were derived from PBMCs, sampled before TCRalphabeta/CD19-depleted stem cell transplant. These receptors were taken from a boy between 2 and 15 years old with acute myeloid leukemia, due to receive a stem cell transplant.

This clonotype was detected many times. The chain is built from TRBV4-1 and TRBJ1-5; D remains unclear. Trimming left V 3 bases short and J 0 bases short, with 9 bases between. The CDR3 sequence is 15 residues long. Germline V gene sequence: CDR1 MGHRA, CDR2 YSYEKL. Here the CDR3 reads CASSQSDYSNQPQHF. CDR3 coding DNA: TGCGCCAGCAGCCAGTCGGATTATAGCAATCAGCCCCAGCATTTT.

In its sample, this clonotype was seen many times. This chain joins TRBV20-1 and TRBJ2-7; D gene unclear. This CDR3 contains 11 residues. V shed 0 bases and J shed 3 bases, with 3 bases lying between them. Germline V gives CDR1 DFQATT, CDR2 SNEGSKA (reference sequence). CDR3 coding DNA: TGCAGTGCTAGAGACCACTACGAGCAGTACTTC. It codes for CSARDHYEQYF.

This clonotype was counted at least ten times. The chain recombines TRBV10-3 with TRBJ2-1, with TRBD2 identical over 8 bases. The V and J ends lost 4 bases and 5 bases, in that order; junction bases with no gene match: 13. Germline CDR1 reads ENHRY; CDR2 reads SYGVKD. The CDR3 consists of 17 residues. The chain's CDR3 is CAISGSAGTRANNEQFF. The CDR3 DNA sequence: TGTGCCATCAGTGGGTCAGCCGGGACTAGAGCCAACAATGAGCAGTTCTTC.

The V call is TRBV18, the J call TRBJ2-7; 9 positions agree with TRBD2. From germline, CDR1 is KGHSH and CDR2 LQKENI. The CDR3 extends over 17 amino acids. J lost 5 bases, V lost 6 bases, and 17 bases had no gene match. The CDR3 nucleotides are TGTGCCAGCTCGCCAGCCCGTATAAGTAGCGGGAGCAACGAGCAGTACTTC. Its protein product is CASSPARISSGSNEQYF. Complete variable domain (other parts from reference TRBV18 and TRBJ2-7): NAGVMQNPRHLVRRRGQEARLRCSPMKGHSHVYWYRQLPEEGLKFMVYLQKENIIDESGMPKERFSAEFPKEGPSILRIQQVVRGDSAAYFCASSPARISSGSNEQYFGPGTRLTVT.

This clonotype was counted many times. The chain couples TRBV9 to TRBJ2-7; 13 bases are a match to TRBD2. Germline CDR1 reads SGDLS; CDR2 reads YYNGEE. V was clipped by 0 bases and J by 7 bases; unmatched bases: 4. This CDR3 has 15 residues. CDR3 residues: CASSVGGLAGLEQYF. The CDR3 DNA sequence: TGTGCCAGCAGCGTAGGGGGACTAGCGGGATTGGAGCAGTACTTC.

This clonotype showed up just a few times. The CDR3 here is CASREQGARETQYF. Written as DNA, the CDR3 is TGTGCCAGCAGGGAGCAGGGGGCGCGTGAGACCCAGTACTTC. V usage is TRBV6-1 and J usage is TRBJ2-5, with 8 bases matching TRBD1. CDR1 MNHNS and CDR2 SASEGT come from the germline V gene. This CDR3 is 14 amino acids long. The V gene end was trimmed by 6 bases and the J gene end by 5 bases; junction bases not matched to a gene: 8.

This clonotype showed up many times. The V call is TRBV12-3 or TRBV12-4, the J call TRBJ1-3; D call uncertain. The V end was cut by 2 bases, the J end by 4 bases, with 6 bases between. This CDR3 comprises 13 residues. The CDR3 loop reads CASSLRAGNTIYF. The CDR3 DNA reads as TGTGCCAGCAGTTTACGGGCAGGAAACACCATATATTTT.

The table lists this clonotype with a count of one. Since a much larger clone is just one base distant, this may be a read error. The chain employs TRBV12-3 or TRBV12-4 and TRBJ2-1; D might be TRBD1 (6 bases). The CDR3 totals 14 residues. The DNA of the CDR3 is TGTGTCAGCACCTCAACGACAGGCTACAATGAGCAGTTCTTC. Translating it yields CVSTSTTGYNEQFF.

Ten or more counts support this clonotype. This chain joins TRBV5-1 and TRBJ2-5; no clear D gene. The V gene lost 3 bases and the J gene lost 2 bases, with 20 bases spanning the gap. Germline-derived CDR1 and CDR2 are SGHRS and YFSETQ. There are 17 residues in the CDR3. CDR3 bases: TGCGCCAGCAGCTACCCTACCAAAATTGGATATCAAGAGACCCAGTACTTC. It codes for CASSYPTKIGYQETQYF. Based on the CDR3 plus reference TRBV5-1 and TRBJ2-5, the full variable domain is KAGVTQTPRYLIKTRGQQVTLSCSPISGHRSVSWYQQTPGQGLQFLFEYFSETQRNKGNFPGRFSGRQFSNSRSEMNVSTLELGDSALYLCASSYPTKIGYQETQYFGPGTRLLVL.

This clonotype was seen many times. The chain is built from TRBV4-1 and TRBJ2-7; tentative D call: TRBD2 (5 bases). The length of the CDR3 is 14 residues. The germline CDR1 and CDR2 sequences are MGHRA and YSYEKL. V was shortened by 4 bases and J by 7 bases, with 17 bases between the two germline ends. As DNA, the CDR3 is TGCGCCAGCAGCCGCCAGGACGGGTCGGGGGAGCAGTACTTC. Protein product: CASSRQDGSGEQYF.

In this sample, this clonotype turned up many times. The chain couples TRBV6-5 to TRBJ2-1; D possibly corresponds to TRBD1 (5 bases). Trimming removed 5 bases from V and 7 bases from J, with 24 bases in between. Germline lookup yields CDR1 MNHEY and CDR2 SVGAGI. The CDR3 runs 17 residues. CDR3 DNA sequence: TGTGCCAGCAGTCCCAGGGCTGGAAAAGATTTCTTTAATGAGCAGTTCTTC. Translating gives CASSPRAGKDFFNEQFF.

At least ten counts were recorded for this clonotype. This sequence joins TRBV18 and TRBJ2-3, with 11 bases matching TRBD2. Germline lookup yields CDR1 KGHSH and CDR2 LQKENI. The junction had 9 bases not matched to a gene; V was cut back by 1 base and J by 0 bases. The CDR3 has 19 amino acids. CDR3 residues: CASSPLSPGLADSTDTQYF. As DNA, the CDR3 is TGTGCCAGCTCACCACTTTCCCCGGGACTAGCGGACAGCACAGATACGCAGTATTTT.

The rearrangement joins TRBV11-2 to TRBJ2-5, with D tentatively TRBD1 or TRBD2 (5 bases each). The CDR3 loop spans 13 amino acids. Germline lookup yields CDR1 SGHAT and CDR2 FQNNGV. Between the trimmed V and J ends, which lost 5 bases and 5 bases, there was a span of 12 bases. For the CDR3, the DNA is TGTGCCAGCAGCCCCGGGGCAGCGGAGACCCAGTACTTC. Residues: CASSPGAAETQYF. The complete variable domain, with remaining parts taken from reference TRBV11-2 and TRBJ2-5, reads EAGVAQSPRYKIIEKRQSVAFWCNPISGHATLYWYQQILGQGPKLLIQFQNNGVVDDSQLPKDRFSAERLKGVDSTLKIQPAKLEDSAVYLCASSPGAAETQYFGPGTRLLVL.

This clonotype was recorded many times. This chain links TRBV12-3 or TRBV12-4 with TRBJ2-5, with a weak D call TRBD2 (5 bases). The V end was cut by 5 bases, the J end by 5 bases, with 21 bases between. The CDR3 contains 16 residues. CDR3 sequence (DNA): TGTGCCAGCAGTGAGCGGACGGAGTCTCTTGGGGAGACCCAGTACTTC. Translating gives CASSERTESLGETQYF.

This clonotype was detected ten times or more. This chain uses TRBV11-2 with TRBJ2-7; D assignment may be TRBD1 or TRBD2 (5 bases each). The CDR3 covers 16 residues. Trimming took off 1 base at V and 3 bases at J, with 16 bases between the two ends. Germline V CDR1 and CDR2: SGHAT, FQNNGV. The CDR3: CASSLGGRDPGYEQYV. CDR3 coding DNA: TGTGCCAGCAGCTTAGGCGGCAGGGACCCCGGCTACGAGCAGTACGTC.

This clonotype has ten or more counts. Germline and junction disagree at one end, which may indicate a read error. Here the CDR3 DNA reads TGCAGTGGTAGACTAGCGGGAGGGCGAGAGACCCAGTACTTC. Translation gives CSGRLAGGRETQYF. This rearrangement joins TRBV20-1 to TRBJ2-5, with TRBD2 identical over 14 bases. The CDR3 length is 14 residues. CDR1 and CDR2 from the germline V gene are DFQATT and SNEGSKA (reference sequence).

Many counts were recorded for this clonotype. The J gene is TRBJ2-7, the V gene TRBV25-1; possibly TRBD1 or TRBD2 for D (5 bases each). The CDR3 extends over 12 amino acids. Germline V lookup: CDR1 MGHDK, CDR2 SYGVNS. V was cut by 3 bases and J by 6 bases, with 9 bases left in between. This CDR3 reads CASSEGRGEQYF. The CDR3 DNA sequence: TGTGCCAGCAGTGAGGGACGGGGCGAGCAGTACTTC.

In this sample, this clonotype turned up many times. V and J are TRBV20-1 and TRBJ1-4, with 8 bases identical to TRBD1. This CDR3 spans 12 amino acids. Germline values: CDR1 DFQATT, CDR2 SNEGSKA (reference sequence). Trimming cost V 3 bases and J 6 bases; bases outside gene matches: 0. The CDR3 loop is CSARDRDEKLFF. The CDR3 DNA reads TGCAGTGCTAGGGACAGGGATGAAAAACTGTTTTTT.

Ten or more counts support this clonotype. V gene TRBV5-1 combines with J gene TRBJ1-2; D remains ambiguous. Trimming left V 0 bases short and J 2 bases short, with 11 bases between. The germline V gene encodes CDR1 SGHRS and CDR2 YFSETQ. This CDR3 region has 15 residues. CDR3: CASSLGAYKNYGYTF. The CDR3, as DNA: TGCGCCAGCAGCTTGGGAGCATACAAAAACTATGGCTACACCTTC.

On this clonotype: Given a much more abundant clone one base away, this may be a read error. The rearrangement links TRBV29-1 to TRBJ1-1; perhaps TRBD1 as D (5 bases). Trimming removed 4 bases at V and 0 bases at J, with 15 bases between. The CDR3 has 15 residues. CDR1 SQVTM and CDR2 ANQGSEA come from the germline V gene. The CDR3 protein is CSVVFPRVMNTEAFF. For the CDR3, the DNA is TGCAGCGTTGTGTTCCCCAGGGTGATGAACACTGAAGCTTTCTTT.

This clonotype was detected ten times or more. The J gene is TRBJ2-1, the V gene TRBV18; D tentatively reads TRBD1 or TRBD2 (5 bases each). Per the germline V gene, CDR1 is KGHSH and CDR2 is LQKENI. Deletions cut 0 bases from V and 5 bases from J, with 14 bases between. This CDR3 is built from 16 residues. The CDR3 loop is CASSPPHRQGHNEQFF. The DNA for the CDR3 is TGTGCCAGCTCACCACCTCATCGGCAGGGACACAATGAGCAGTTCTTC.

This clonotype was seen repeatedly, ten times or more. J is TRBJ2-7 and V is TRBV20-1; a possible D gene is TRBD2 (6 bases). CDR3 length equals 13 residues. From germline, CDR1 is DFQATT and CDR2 SNEGSKA (reference sequence). V was shortened by 3 bases and J by 3 bases, with 12 bases between the two germline ends. This CDR3 reads CSASGGVFYEQYF. In DNA form, the CDR3 reads TGCAGTGCTAGTGGCGGGGTGTTCTACGAGCAGTACTTC.

This clonotype was counted at least ten times. This chain uses TRBV5-1 with TRBJ2-7; 14 positions match TRBD2. Germline loops: CDR1 SGHRS, CDR2 YFSETQ. This CDR3 is 16 amino acids long. Losses at the gene ends were 3 bases for V and 7 bases for J; bases not matched to a gene: 9. For the CDR3, the DNA is TGCGCCAGCAGCTACAAACCGGGACTAGCGGGAGATGAGCAGTACTTC. Translated, it gives CASSYKPGLAGDEQYF.